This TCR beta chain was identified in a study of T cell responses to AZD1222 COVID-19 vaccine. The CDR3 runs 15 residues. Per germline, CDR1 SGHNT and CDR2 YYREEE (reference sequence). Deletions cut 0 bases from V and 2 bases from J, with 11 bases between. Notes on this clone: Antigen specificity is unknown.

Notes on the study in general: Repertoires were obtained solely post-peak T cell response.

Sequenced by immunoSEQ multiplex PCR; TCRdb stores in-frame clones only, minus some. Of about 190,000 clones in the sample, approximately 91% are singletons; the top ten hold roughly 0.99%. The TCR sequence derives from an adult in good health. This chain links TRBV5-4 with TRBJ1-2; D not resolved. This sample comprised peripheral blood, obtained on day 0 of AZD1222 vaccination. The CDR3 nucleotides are TGTGCCAGCAGCTTGGTTCCGGAAGGGAACTATGGCTACACCTTC. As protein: CASSLVPEGNYGYTF.